The sequence of this T cell receptor beta chain was determined in a study of TIL therapy for anti-PD-1-resistant metastatic lung cancer. Across the study: Tumor harvest preceded PD-1/PD-L1 blockade, followed by nivolumab treatment.

Comments on this clone: The target antigen is unknown. Mismatch with germline at one junction end may stem from a read error.

This CDR3 region has 14 residues. Germline V gives CDR1 SEHNR, CDR2 FQNEAQ (reference sequence). Overall study findings and caveats: Treatment-naive, never-smoker and oncogene-addicted patients were overrepresented in this highly selected cohort.

As for time point: pre-treatment sample, taken before nivolumab and TIL therapy. Patients were adults with stage 4 NSCLC. The immunoSEQ assay was v3. Libraries were sequenced to 2 million to 2.5 million read pairs (survey) or 5-6 million (deep). Generated by immunoSEQ multiplex PCR, the TCRdb table keeps only in-frame clones and is missing some. The repertoire holds 60,000 or so clones, with 69% as singletons. This chain joins TRBV7-9 and TRBJ1-2, with TRBD1 matching over 11 bases. The source material was blood, sampled at baseline. This TCR derives from a person between 25 and 79 years old with non-small cell lung cancer. This chain's CDR3 is CASSSGQGAYDYTF. DNA for the CDR3: TGTGCCAGCAGCTCCGGACAGGGGGCGTATGACTACACCTTC.